The 4 T cell receptor beta chains reported below all come from one sample, sequenced in a study of blood T cell repertoires in COVID-19. The repertoire was sequenced with immunoSEQ multiplex PCR; TCRdb's copy has only in-frame clones and lacks some. Of a few hundred thousand clones in the sample, around 85% were seen once. The sample taken for sequencing was peripheral blood. These receptor sequences come from a woman aged 18-29 years with acute or convalescent COVID-19.

The chain uses TRBV7-9 and TRBJ2-7, with a weak D call TRBD1 (6 bases). Germline CDR1 and CDR2: SEHNR and FQNEAQ (reference sequence). The CDR3 covers 11 residues. V was pared by 1 base and J by 12 bases, with 10 bases between. CDR3 sequence reads: CASSLEGVWYF. CDR3 sequence (DNA): TGTGCCAGCAGCTTAGAGGGGGTCTGGTACTTC.

This rearrangement joins TRBV19 to TRBJ2-6; TRBD1 matches at 9 bases. The CDR3 has 18 residues. The germline gives CDR1 LNHDA, CDR2 SQIVND (reference sequence). V dropped 8 bases and J dropped 0; count of bases not matched to a gene: 11. This CDR3 reads CASGQGPAGFSGANVLTF. The CDR3 DNA is TGTGCCAGTGGACAGGGGCCGGCCGGCTTCTCTGGGGCCAACGTCCTGACTTTC. The full variable domain, completed using reference TRBV19 and TRBJ2-6, is DGGITQSPKYLFRKEGQNVTLSCEQNLNHDAMYWYRQDPGQGLRLIYYSQIVNDFQKGDIAEGYSVSREKKESFPLTVTSAQKNPTAFYLCASGQGPAGFSGANVLTFGAGSRLTVL.

V gene TRBV10-3 combines with J gene TRBJ2-5; D is perhaps TRBD1 (5 bases). From germline, CDR1 is ENHRY and CDR2 SYGVKD. This CDR3 contains 14 residues. V lost 7 bases and J 1 base, leaving 13 bases between the germline ends. The CDR3 reads CAINPGQGQETQYF. CDR3 nucleotide sequence: TGTGCCATCAACCCCGGCCAGGGCCAAGAGACCCAGTACTTC.

The rearrangement uses TRBV4-1 and TRBJ1-2; TRBD1 agrees at 10 bases. Germline CDR1 MGHRA, CDR2 YSYEKL. The J segment lost 3 bases and the V segment lost 4 bases, leaving 14 bases of the junction unmatched. The CDR3 is made up of 18 amino acids. The CDR3 sequence: CASSLTIPGQGSYYGYTF. The CDR3, as DNA: TGCGCCAGCAGCCTCACTATACCGGGACAGGGGAGCTACTATGGCTACACCTTC.